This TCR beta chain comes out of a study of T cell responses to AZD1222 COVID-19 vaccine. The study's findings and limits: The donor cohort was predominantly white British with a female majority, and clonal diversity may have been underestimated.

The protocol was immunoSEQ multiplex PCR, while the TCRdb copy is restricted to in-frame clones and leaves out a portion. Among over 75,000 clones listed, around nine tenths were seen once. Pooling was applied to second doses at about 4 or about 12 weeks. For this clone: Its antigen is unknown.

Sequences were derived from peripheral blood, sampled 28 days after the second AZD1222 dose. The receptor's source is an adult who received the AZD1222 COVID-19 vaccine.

CDR3 region: CASSLRRGEQYF. CDR3 nucleotides: TGCGCCAGCAGCCTACGGAGGGGCGAGCAGTACTTC. The rearrangement joins TRBV23-1 to TRBJ2-7; possibly TRBD2 for D (6 bases). TRBV23-1 is given ORF status, its function remaining uncertain. The ends were cut back, 6 bases at V and 6 bases at J, with 12 bases in the middle. This CDR3 has 12 residues.